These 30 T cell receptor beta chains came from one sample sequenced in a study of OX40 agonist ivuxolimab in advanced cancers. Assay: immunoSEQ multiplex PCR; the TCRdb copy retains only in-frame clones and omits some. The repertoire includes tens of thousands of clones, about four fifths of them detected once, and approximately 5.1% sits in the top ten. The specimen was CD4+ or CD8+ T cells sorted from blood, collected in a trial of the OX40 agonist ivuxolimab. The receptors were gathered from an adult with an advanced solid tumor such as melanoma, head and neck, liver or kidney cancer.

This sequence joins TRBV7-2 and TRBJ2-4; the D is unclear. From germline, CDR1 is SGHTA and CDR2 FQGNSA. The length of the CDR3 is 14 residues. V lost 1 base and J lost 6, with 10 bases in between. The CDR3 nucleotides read TGTGCCAGCAGCTTAGGTGGCTCGGGAAACATTCAGTACTTC. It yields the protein CASSLGGSGNIQYF.

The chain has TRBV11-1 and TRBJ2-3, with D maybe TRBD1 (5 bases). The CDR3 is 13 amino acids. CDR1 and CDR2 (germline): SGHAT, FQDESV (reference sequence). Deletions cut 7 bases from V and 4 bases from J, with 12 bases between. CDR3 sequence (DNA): TGTGCCAGCACCCCCCAAGGGGCAGATACGCAGTATTTT. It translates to CASTPQGADTQYF. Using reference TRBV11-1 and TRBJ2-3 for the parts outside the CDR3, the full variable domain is EAEVAQSPRYKITEKSQAVAFWCDPISGHATLYWYRQILGQGPELLVQFQDESVVDDSQLPKDRFSAERLKGVDSTLKIQPAELGDSAMYLCASTPQGADTQYFGPGTRLTVL.

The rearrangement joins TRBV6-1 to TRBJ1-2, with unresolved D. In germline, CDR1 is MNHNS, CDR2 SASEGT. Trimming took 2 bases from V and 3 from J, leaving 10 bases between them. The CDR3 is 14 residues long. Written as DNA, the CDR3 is TGTGCCAGCAGTGAATTCGTCACAGACTATGGCTACACCTTC. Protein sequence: CASSEFVTDYGYTF.

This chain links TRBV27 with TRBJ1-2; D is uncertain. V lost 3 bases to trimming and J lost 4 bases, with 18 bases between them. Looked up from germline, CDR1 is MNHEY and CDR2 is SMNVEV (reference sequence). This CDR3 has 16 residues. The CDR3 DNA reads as TGTGCCAGCAGTTTTGGGTCGGGCGGCAGCTTCTATGGCTACACCTTC. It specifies CASSFGSGGSFYGYTF.

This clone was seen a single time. The DNA for the CDR3 is TGTGCCAGCACCTGTCTGGCAGGGGTCTGCCACGAGCAGTACGTC. This gives the protein CASTCLAGVCHEQYV. The chain uses TRBV5-4 and TRBJ2-7, with a possible D match to TRBD1 (6 bases). Germline V gene lookup returns CDR1 SGHNT and CDR2 YYREEE (reference sequence). The CDR3 spans 15 residues. The V and J ends lost 6 bases and 5 bases respectively, with 21 bases between them.

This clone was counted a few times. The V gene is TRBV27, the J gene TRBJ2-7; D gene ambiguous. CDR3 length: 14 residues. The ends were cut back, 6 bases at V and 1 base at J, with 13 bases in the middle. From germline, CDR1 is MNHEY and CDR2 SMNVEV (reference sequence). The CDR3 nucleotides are TGTGCCAGCAGCCACATTGACTGGTCCTACGAGCAGTACGTC. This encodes CASSHIDWSYEQYV.

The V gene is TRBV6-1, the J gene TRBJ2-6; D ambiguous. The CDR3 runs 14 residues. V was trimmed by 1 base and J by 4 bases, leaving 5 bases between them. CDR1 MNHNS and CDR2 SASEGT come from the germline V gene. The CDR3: CASSEGAGANVLTF. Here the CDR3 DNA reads TGTGCCAGCAGTGAAGGTGCAGGGGCCAACGTCCTGACTTTC.

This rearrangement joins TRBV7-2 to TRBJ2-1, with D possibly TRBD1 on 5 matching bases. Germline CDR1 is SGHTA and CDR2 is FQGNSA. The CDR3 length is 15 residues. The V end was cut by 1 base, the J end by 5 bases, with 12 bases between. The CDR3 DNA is TGTGCCAGCAGCTTAGAGGGGTTTACGAACAATGAGCAGTTCTTC. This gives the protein CASSLEGFTNNEQFF. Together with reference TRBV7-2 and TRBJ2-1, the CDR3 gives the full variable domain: GAGVSQSPSNKVTEKGKDVELRCDPISGHTALYWYRQSLGQGLEFLIYFQGNSAPDKSGLPSDRFSAERTGGSVSTLTIQRTQQEDSAVYLCASSLEGFTNNEQFFGPGTRLTVL.

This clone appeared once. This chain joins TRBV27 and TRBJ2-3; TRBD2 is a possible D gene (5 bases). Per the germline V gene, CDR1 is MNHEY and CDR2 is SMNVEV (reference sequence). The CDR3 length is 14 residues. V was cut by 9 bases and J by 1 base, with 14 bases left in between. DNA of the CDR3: TGTGCCAGGTTTTATCAGAGGGGCACAGATACGCAGTATTTT. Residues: CARFYQRGTDTQYF.

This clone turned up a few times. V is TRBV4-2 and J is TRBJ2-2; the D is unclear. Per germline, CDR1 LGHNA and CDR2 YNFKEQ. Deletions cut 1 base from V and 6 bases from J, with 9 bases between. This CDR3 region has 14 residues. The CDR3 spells CASSQGGSAGELFF. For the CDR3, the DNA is TGTGCCAGCAGCCAAGGGGGTTCCGCCGGGGAGCTGTTTTTT.

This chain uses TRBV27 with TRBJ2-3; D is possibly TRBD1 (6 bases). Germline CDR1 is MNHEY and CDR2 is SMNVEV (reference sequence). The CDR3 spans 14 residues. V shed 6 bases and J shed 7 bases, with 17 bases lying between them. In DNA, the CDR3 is TGTGCCAGCAGAACGCCCCTCAGGGGCAATACGCAGTATTTT. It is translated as CASRTPLRGNTQYF.

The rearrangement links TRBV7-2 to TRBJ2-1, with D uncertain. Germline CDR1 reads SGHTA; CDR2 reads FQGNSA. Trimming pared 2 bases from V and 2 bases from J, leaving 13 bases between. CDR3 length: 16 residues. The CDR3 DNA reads TGTGCCAGCAGCTTACGGACCCGTGAGGCCTACAATGAGCAGTTCTTC. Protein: CASSLRTREAYNEQFF.

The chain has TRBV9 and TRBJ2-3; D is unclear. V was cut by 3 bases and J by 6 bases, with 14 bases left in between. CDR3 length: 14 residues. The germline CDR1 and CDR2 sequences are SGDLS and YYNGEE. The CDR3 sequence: CASSESINSDTQYF. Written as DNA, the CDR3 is TGTGCCAGCAGCGAATCCATTAACTCCGATACGCAGTATTTT.

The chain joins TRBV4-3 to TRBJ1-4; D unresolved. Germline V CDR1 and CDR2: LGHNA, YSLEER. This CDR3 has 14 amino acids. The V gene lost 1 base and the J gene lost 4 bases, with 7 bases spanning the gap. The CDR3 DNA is TGCGCCAGCAGCCAAGTTATGAGTAATGAAAAACTGTTTTTT. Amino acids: CASSQVMSNEKLFF.

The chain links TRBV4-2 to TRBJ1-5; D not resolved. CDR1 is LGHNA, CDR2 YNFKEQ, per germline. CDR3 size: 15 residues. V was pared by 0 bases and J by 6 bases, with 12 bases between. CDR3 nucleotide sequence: TGTGCCAGCAGCCAAGATCTGGGTCGATTTCAGCCCCAGCATTTT. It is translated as CASSQDLGRFQPQHF.

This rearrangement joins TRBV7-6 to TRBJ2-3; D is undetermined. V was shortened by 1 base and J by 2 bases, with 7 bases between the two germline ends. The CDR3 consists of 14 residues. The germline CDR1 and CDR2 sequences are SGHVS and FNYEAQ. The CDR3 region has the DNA TGTGCCAGCAGCTTAGAAACGGTCACAGATACGCAGTATTTT. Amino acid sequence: CASSLETVTDTQYF.

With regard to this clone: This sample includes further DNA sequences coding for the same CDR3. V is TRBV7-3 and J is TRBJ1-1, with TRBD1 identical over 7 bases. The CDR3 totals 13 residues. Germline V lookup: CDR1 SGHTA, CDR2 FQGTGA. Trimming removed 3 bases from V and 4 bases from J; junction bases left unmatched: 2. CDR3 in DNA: TGTGCCAGCAGCTTTCAGGGGGGCACTGAAGCTTTCTTT. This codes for CASSFQGGTEAFF.

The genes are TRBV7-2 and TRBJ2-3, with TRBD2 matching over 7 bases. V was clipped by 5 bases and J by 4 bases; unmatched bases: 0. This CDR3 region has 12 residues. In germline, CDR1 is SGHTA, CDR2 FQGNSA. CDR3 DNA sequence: TGTGCCAGCAGCCGGGGGGCAGATACGCAGTATTTT. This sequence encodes CASSRGADTQYF.

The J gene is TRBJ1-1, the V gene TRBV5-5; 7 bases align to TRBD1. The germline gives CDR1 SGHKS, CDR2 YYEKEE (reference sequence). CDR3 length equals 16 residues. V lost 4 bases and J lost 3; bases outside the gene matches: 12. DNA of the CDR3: TGTGCCAGCAGCCGCCGGGACAGCACCAGTTACACTGAAGCTTTCTTT. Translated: CASSRRDSTSYTEAFF.

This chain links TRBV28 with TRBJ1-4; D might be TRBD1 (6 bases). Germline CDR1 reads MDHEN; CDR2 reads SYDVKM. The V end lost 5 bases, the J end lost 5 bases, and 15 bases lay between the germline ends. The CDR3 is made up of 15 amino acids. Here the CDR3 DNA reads TGTGCCAGCAGTCCCCCCAGGGGAACGAATGAAAAACTGTTTTTT. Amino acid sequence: CASSPPRGTNEKLFF.

The CDR3 nucleotides read TGTGCCAGCAGGAAAGAGACAGGGGCTAGGAACACTGAAGCTTTCTTT. Its translation is CASRKETGARNTEAFF. The V gene is TRBV2, the J gene TRBJ1-1; 8 bases map to TRBD1. CDR1 and CDR2 (germline): SNHLY, FYNNEI. Trimming cost V 6 bases and J 1 base; bases outside gene matches: 10. The CDR3 length is 16 residues.

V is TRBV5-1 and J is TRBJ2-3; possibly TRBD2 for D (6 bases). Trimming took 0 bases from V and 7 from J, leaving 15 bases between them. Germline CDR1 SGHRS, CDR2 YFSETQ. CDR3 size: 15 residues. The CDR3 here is CASSLEVGSMNTQYF. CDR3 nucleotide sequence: TGCGCCAGCAGCTTGGAAGTCGGGAGCATGAATACGCAGTATTTT.

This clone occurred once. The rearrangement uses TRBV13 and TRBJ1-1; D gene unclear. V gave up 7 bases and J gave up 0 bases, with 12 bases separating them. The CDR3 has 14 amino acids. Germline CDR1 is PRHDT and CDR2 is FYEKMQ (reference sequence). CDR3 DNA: TGTGCCAGCACCAATCCGGCGATGAACACTGAAGCTTTCTTT. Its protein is CASTNPAMNTEAFF.

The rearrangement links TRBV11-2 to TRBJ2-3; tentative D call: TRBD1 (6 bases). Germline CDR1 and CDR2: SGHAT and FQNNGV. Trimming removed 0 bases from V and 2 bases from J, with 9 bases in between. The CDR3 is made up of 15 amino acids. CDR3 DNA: TGTGCCAGCAGCTTAGATCAGGGACACACAGATACGCAGTATTTT. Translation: CASSLDQGHTDTQYF.

The DNA of the CDR3 is TGTGCCAGCAGTTACTCGGGAGGGACAGTGGAGACCCAGTACTTC. This encodes CASSYSGGTVETQYF. J is TRBJ2-5 and V is TRBV6-5; D assignment may be TRBD1 or TRBD2 (7 bases each). The V and J ends lost 0 bases and 5 bases respectively, with 13 bases between them. The CDR3 spans 15 residues. Germline CDR1 reads MNHEY; CDR2 reads SVGAGI.

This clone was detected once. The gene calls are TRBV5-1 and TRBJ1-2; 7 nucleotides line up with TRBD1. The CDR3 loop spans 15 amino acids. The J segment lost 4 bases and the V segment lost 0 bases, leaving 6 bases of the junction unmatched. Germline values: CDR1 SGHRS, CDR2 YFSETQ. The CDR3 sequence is CASSLEGQPAYGYTF. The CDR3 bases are TGCGCCAGCAGCTTGGAGGGACAGCCGGCCTATGGCTACACCTTC.

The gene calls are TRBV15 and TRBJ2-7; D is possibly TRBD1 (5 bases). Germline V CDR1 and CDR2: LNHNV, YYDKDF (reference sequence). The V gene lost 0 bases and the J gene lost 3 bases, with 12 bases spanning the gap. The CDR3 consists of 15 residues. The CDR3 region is CATSREVDRIYEQYF. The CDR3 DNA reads TGTGCCACCAGCAGAGAGGTAGACAGAATCTACGAGCAGTACTTC.

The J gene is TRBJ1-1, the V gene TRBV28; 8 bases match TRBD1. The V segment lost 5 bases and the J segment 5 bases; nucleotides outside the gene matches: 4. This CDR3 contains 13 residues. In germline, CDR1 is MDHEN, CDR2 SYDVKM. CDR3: CASSRQGRTEAFF. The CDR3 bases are TGTGCCAGCAGTCGACAGGGGAGGACTGAAGCTTTCTTT.

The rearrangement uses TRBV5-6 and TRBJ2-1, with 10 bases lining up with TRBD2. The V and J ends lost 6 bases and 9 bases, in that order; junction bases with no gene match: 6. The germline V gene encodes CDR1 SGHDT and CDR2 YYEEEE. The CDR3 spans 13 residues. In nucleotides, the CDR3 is TGTGCCAGCACTGGGACTAGCGATGGTGAGCAGTTCTTC. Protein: CASTGTSDGEQFF.

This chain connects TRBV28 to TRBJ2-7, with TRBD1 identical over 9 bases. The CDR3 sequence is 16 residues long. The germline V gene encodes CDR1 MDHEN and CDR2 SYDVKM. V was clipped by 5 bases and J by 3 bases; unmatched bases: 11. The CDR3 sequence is CASSLGIQTGGYEQYF. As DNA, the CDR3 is TGTGCCAGCAGTCTCGGAATTCAGACAGGGGGCTACGAGCAGTACTTC.